These T cell receptor beta chains were read from a single sample in a study of vaccination and CD4 T cells after COVID-19. MiXCR was run by TCRdb on the PCR reads, yielding one entry per CDR3 protein. Of around 18,000 distinct CDR3 sequences in the sample, around 50% are singletons; the top ten hold approximately 6.6%. Their specific antigens are unknown. The input for sequencing was CD4+ T cells from blood, cultured in vitro, taken before SARS-CoV-2 vaccination. All receptors come from a human donor who had recovered from COVID-19. Each CDR3 is given with its conserved first and last residue. Fields, in order: clone size, J gene, D gene, V gene, CDR3 protein, CDR3 DNA. D genes are given only for firm matches. Size is omitted from some rows. Given values are once, few, many or a class for expanded clones.

clone_size: NA; j_call: TRBJ2-7; d_call: TRBD2; v_call: TRBV20-1; cdr3_aa: CSSGLAAYEQYF; cdr3_nt: TGCTCCTCCGGCCTAGCGGCCTACGAGCAGTACTTC
clone_size: NA; j_call: TRBJ2-7; d_call: NA; v_call: TRBV7-2; cdr3_aa: CASQKLVSSYEQYF; cdr3_nt: TGTGCCAGCCAAAAACTAGTAAGCTCCTACGAGCAGTACTTC
clone_size: NA; j_call: TRBJ1-1; d_call: NA; v_call: TRBV5-8; cdr3_aa: CASSLGWLGDTEAFF; cdr3_nt: TGTGCCAGCAGCTTAGGTTGGCTAGGGGACACTGAAGCTTTCTTT
clone_size: few; j_call: TRBJ1-6; d_call: TRBD1; v_call: TRBV10-3; cdr3_aa: CAISEFEPTGTGSSPLHF; cdr3_nt: TGTGCCATCAGTGAGTTCGAACCTACCGGGACAGGTAGTTCACCCCTCCACTTT
clone_size: few; j_call: TRBJ1-5; d_call: NA; v_call: TRBV20-1; cdr3_aa: CSARKAGQNQPQHF; cdr3_nt: TGCAGTGCTAGAAAGGCAGGGCAAAATCAGCCCCAGCATTTT
clone_size: NA; j_call: TRBJ1-1; d_call: TRBD1; v_call: TRBV20-1; cdr3_aa: CSASGTGGASTEAFF; cdr3_nt: TGCAGTGCTAGCGGGACAGGGGGCGCGAGCACTGAAGCTTTCTTT
clone_size: few; j_call: TRBJ2-7; d_call: NA; v_call: TRBV7-2; cdr3_aa: CASSLADSYYEQYF; cdr3_nt: TGTGCCAGCAGCTTGGCGGACAGCTACTACGAGCAGTACTTC
clone_size: NA; j_call: TRBJ2-6; d_call: TRBD2; v_call: TRBV20-1; cdr3_aa: CSASQVAGGSGANVLTF; cdr3_nt: TGCAGTGCTAGCCAGGTAGCGGGAGGTTCTGGGGCCAACGTCCTGACTTTC
clone_size: NA; j_call: TRBJ1-2; d_call: TRBD1; v_call: TRBV20-1; cdr3_aa: CSARVDSGTAYGYTF; cdr3_nt: TGCAGTGCTAGAGTAGACTCCGGGACAGCCTATGGCTACACCTTC
clone_size: NA; j_call: TRBJ2-5; d_call: TRBD2; v_call: TRBV11-1; cdr3_aa: CASSLGLAGVIQETQYF; cdr3_nt: TGTGCCAGCAGCCTGGGACTAGCGGGTGTTATACAAGAGACCCAGTACTTC
clone_size: NA; j_call: TRBJ2-7; d_call: NA; v_call: TRBV6-5; cdr3_aa: CASSYRGQDEQYF; cdr3_nt: TGTGCCAGCAGTTACAGGGGTCAGGACGAGCAGTACTTC
clone_size: NA; j_call: TRBJ1-6; d_call: NA; v_call: TRBV27; cdr3_aa: CASAYKHPYNSPLHF; cdr3_nt: TGTGCCAGCGCCTATAAACATCCGTATAATTCACCCCTCCACTTT
clone_size: NA; j_call: TRBJ2-5; d_call: TRBD2; v_call: TRBV20-1; cdr3_aa: CSVKSTSGAGTQYF; cdr3_nt: TGCAGTGTTAAATCGACTAGCGGAGCAGGGACCCAGTACTTC
clone_size: NA; j_call: TRBJ2-7; d_call: TRBD1; v_call: TRBV20-1; cdr3_aa: CSARQLRDSKYEQYF; cdr3_nt: TGCAGTGCTAGGCAGCTCCGGGACAGTAAGTACGAGCAGTACTTC
clone_size: NA; j_call: TRBJ2-3; d_call: NA; v_call: TRBV27; cdr3_aa: CASSLLPGFGDTQYF; cdr3_nt: TGTGCCAGCAGTCTGCTACCGGGTTTCGGAGATACGCAGTATTTT
clone_size: NA; j_call: TRBJ1-3; d_call: NA; v_call: TRBV6-1; cdr3_aa: CASSDWGSGTSGNTIYF; cdr3_nt: TGTGCCAGCAGTGATTGGGGGTCAGGGACATCTGGAAACACCATATATTTT
clone_size: NA; j_call: TRBJ2-3; d_call: NA; v_call: TRBV9; cdr3_aa: CASSGLLKDTQYF; cdr3_nt: TGTGCCAGCAGCGGACTTCTCAAGGATACGCAGTATTTT
clone_size: NA; j_call: TRBJ2-1; d_call: NA; v_call: TRBV2; cdr3_aa: CASSEDLSTGVF; cdr3_nt: TGTGCCAGCAGTGAAGACCTCAGCACGGGGGTCTTC
clone_size: few; j_call: TRBJ2-2; d_call: TRBD1; v_call: TRBV27; cdr3_aa: CASSSTGTGKTGELFF; cdr3_nt: TGTGCCAGCAGTTCTACCGGGACAGGGAAGACCGGGGAGCTGTTTTTT
clone_size: few; j_call: TRBJ2-5; d_call: NA; v_call: TRBV7-9; cdr3_aa: CASSSYRDATQETQYF; cdr3_nt: TGTGCCAGCAGCTCCTACCGGGACGCTACACAAGAGACCCAGTACTTC
clone_size: NA; j_call: TRBJ1-2; d_call: NA; v_call: TRBV6-1; cdr3_aa: CASSDSGGSYGYTF; cdr3_nt: TGTGCCAGCAGTGATTCTGGGGGTTCCTATGGCTACACCTTC
clone_size: NA; j_call: TRBJ1-2; d_call: NA; v_call: TRBV19; cdr3_aa: CASVRESRASYGYTF; cdr3_nt: TGTGCCAGTGTCCGTGAGTCCAGGGCGAGCTATGGCTACACCTTC
clone_size: NA; j_call: TRBJ2-2; d_call: TRBD1; v_call: TRBV6-5; cdr3_aa: CASSYYQGAPSTGELFF; cdr3_nt: TGTGCCAGCAGTTACTACCAGGGGGCGCCTAGCACCGGGGAGCTGTTTTTT
clone_size: NA; j_call: TRBJ2-5; d_call: TRBD2; v_call: TRBV6-1; cdr3_aa: CASSAGFWTSGRGGETQYF; cdr3_nt: TGTGCCAGCAGTGCAGGGTTTTGGACTAGCGGGAGGGGTGGGGAGACCCAGTACTTC
clone_size: NA; j_call: TRBJ2-5; d_call: NA; v_call: TRBV5-5; cdr3_aa: CASSRQVSVHQETQYF; cdr3_nt: TGTGCCAGCAGCCGCCAGGTTTCGGTCCATCAAGAGACCCAGTACTTC
clone_size: NA; j_call: TRBJ1-5; d_call: NA; v_call: TRBV30; cdr3_aa: CAWSGQNQPQHF; cdr3_nt: TGTGCCTGGAGTGGACAAAATCAGCCCCAGCATTTT
clone_size: NA; j_call: TRBJ2-7; d_call: TRBD2; v_call: TRBV28; cdr3_aa: CASSLMRLADYEQYF; cdr3_nt: TGTGCCAGCAGTTTAATGCGACTAGCGGATTACGAGCAGTACTTC